This T cell receptor beta chain was captured in a study of glioma-infiltrating T cells after dendritic cell vaccination (dated by TCRdb to 2016 to 2018). Regarding the study in general: Of the roughly 15 glioblastoma patients in the cohort, all drawn from Phase I and II dendritic cell vaccination trials, 9 were newly diagnosed and 6 had recurrent disease. Between the early 2000s and the early 2010s, the patients were given dendritic cell vaccination pulsed with autologous tumor lysate. Patients received three intradermal dendritic cell vaccine injections at biweekly intervals in the arm below the axilla. Survival after dendritic cell vaccination was correlated with TCR sequencing metrics, including TIL content and tumor-blood repertoire overlap. Tumor-infiltrating lymphocyte content was quantified and tumor and blood repertoires were compared in dendritic cell-vaccinated glioblastoma patients by deep sequencing of TCR beta CDR3 regions. The vaccine consisted of monocyte-derived dendritic cells cultured approximately seven days with IL-4 and GM-CSF, then pulsed overnight with autologous tumor lysate.

Worth noting for this clone: The clone's antigen remains unknown. Base qualities are missing; no much larger clone stands one base away.

The paper's findings and limits, for the study overall: TCR clonality showed no direct relationship with survival, which suggests that a diverse polyclonal response may be important. The three-group TCR overlap response model was described as speculative and requiring prospective validation. The cohort was small and heterogeneous, only a few patients had full blood and tumor sets, and even fewer had initial-recurrent tumor pairs. Higher estimated pretreatment TIL content predicted longer time to progression and overall survival after dendritic cell vaccination.

TCRB CDR3 regions were amplified from 2 to 2.5 ug genomic DNA, or all available DNA if less, using the immunoSEQ assay. The multiplex PCR employed 60 forward primers targeting TCR V beta segments and 13 reverse primers targeting J beta segments. To estimate reads per starting template, synthetic control templates were spiked into each sample at limiting dilution. Reads of 87 bp were generated by sequencing on the Illumina HiSeq System. As for the original processing: PCR and sequencing errors were removed by a nearest neighbor algorithm that merged closely related sequences. TCR overlap was measured as the percentage of unique tumor TCR beta sequences also present in the same patient's peripheral blood. The table was pulled from immuneACCESS by TCRdb, which kept in-frame rearrangements only. Such tables lose some clones; where checked, under half of the loss comes from unresolved V genes, and the rest has no known cause. The V and J calls and the clone size are those of that table, but D and trimming were determined from the DNA. The sample records 45,000 to 60,000 clones, roughly four fifths of which are singletons. The top ten clonotypes cover 15% to 18% of the sample.

V and J are trimmed by 6 bases and 6 bases, and the gene matches miss 4 bases of the junction. The germline V gene (reference sequence) gives CDR1 as LNHDA and CDR2 as SQIVND. The cysteine opens and the phenylalanine closes a CDR3 of 12 amino acids. CDR3 DNA only is kept here, 36 bases in frame from base 1. According to the study, the label for this sample's time point signals: after dendritic cell vaccination, including at tumor progression/relapse. Selection of patients required sufficient residual fresh-frozen tumor tissue and over two years of available survival data. None of the glioblastoma patients carried an isocitrate dehydrogenase mutation, although molecular status otherwise varied. PBMC were collected before vaccination, two weeks after the third vaccination, and at tumor progression if tumor progression occurred. Genomic DNA was extracted with the Qiagen DNeasy Blood extraction Kit.

The receptor was derived from a human donor with glioblastoma. The chain employs TRBV19 and TRBJ1-1, and 7 bases in between align with TRBD1. Here the sequenced sample was blood, taken after dendritic cell vaccination. CDR3 loop: CASRGRGAEAFF. The bases read TGTGCCAGTAGAGGCAGGGGGGCTGAAGCTTTCTTT.